This entry features one T cell receptor (beta chain) sequence. The antigen remains unidentified. These data originate in a study of shared clonotypes between healthy human individuals. The donors, all of them Caucasian adults, lived in Nashville, Tennessee. Only in-frame clones appear in the TCRdb table, and some are missing; sequencing was by immunoSEQ multiplex PCR. The sample lists approximately 350,000 clones, about 74% occurring once. Overall study results and limits: It was observed that about 5% of naive CD4 clonotypes were shared across a few donors.

The receptor was derived from a man in his thirties or forties in good health. The material sequenced was memory CD4+ T cells sorted from blood. As for subset: CD45RA-negative fraction.

Here the CDR3 reads CATSRLGAAAKETQYF. CDR3 nucleotides: TGTGCCACCAGCAGATTGGGGGCAGCAGCGAAAGAGACCCAGTACTTC. The rearrangement links TRBV15 to TRBJ2-5; D is perhaps TRBD1 (6 bases). V lost 2 bases, J lost 3 bases, and 16 bases lay in between. Germline V gene sequence: CDR1 LNHNV, CDR2 YYDKDF (reference sequence). CDR3 length equals 16 residues.